The 3 T cell receptor beta chains below were found in one sample sequenced in a study of shared clonotypes between healthy human individuals. The data were produced by immunoSEQ multiplex PCR, yet TCRdb's version contains in-frame clones alone and is incomplete. The sample records a few million clones, around nine tenths being singletons. The sequencing sample was made of naive CD4+ T cells sorted from blood. The sample's subset: CD45RA+ positively selected. The receptors derive from a man younger than 35 in good health.

The chain is built from TRBV11-2 and TRBJ2-3; a weak D match, TRBD2 (7 bases). The ends were cut back, 3 bases at V and 0 bases at J, with 22 bases in the middle. This CDR3 has 19 residues. Germline V lookup: CDR1 SGHAT, CDR2 FQNNGV. CDR3 region: CASSFSDRRGGISTDTQYF. The CDR3 DNA sequence: TGTGCCAGCAGCTTCTCTGACAGGAGGGGAGGGATTAGCACAGATACGCAGTATTTT.

The chain joins TRBV27 to TRBJ2-1, with 12 bases matching TRBD2. Germline V gives CDR1 MNHEY, CDR2 SMNVEV (reference sequence). The length of the CDR3 is 15 residues. With 5 bases clipped from V and 8 bases from J, the junction kept 7 bases outside the gene matches. In DNA, the CDR3 is TGTGCCAGCAGTCCTCTAGCGGGGGGGCCACATGAGCAGTTCTTC. Translation gives CASSPLAGGPHEQFF.

V gene TRBV2 combines with J gene TRBJ2-1; D gene uncertain. Trimming removed 5 bases at V and 5 bases at J, with 13 bases between. CDR3 length: 14 amino acids. Germline V CDR1 and CDR2: SNHLY, FYNNEI. The DNA of the CDR3 is TGTGCCAGCAGTCCCCGCACAAACCACAATGAGCAGTTCTTC. This codes for CASSPRTNHNEQFF.